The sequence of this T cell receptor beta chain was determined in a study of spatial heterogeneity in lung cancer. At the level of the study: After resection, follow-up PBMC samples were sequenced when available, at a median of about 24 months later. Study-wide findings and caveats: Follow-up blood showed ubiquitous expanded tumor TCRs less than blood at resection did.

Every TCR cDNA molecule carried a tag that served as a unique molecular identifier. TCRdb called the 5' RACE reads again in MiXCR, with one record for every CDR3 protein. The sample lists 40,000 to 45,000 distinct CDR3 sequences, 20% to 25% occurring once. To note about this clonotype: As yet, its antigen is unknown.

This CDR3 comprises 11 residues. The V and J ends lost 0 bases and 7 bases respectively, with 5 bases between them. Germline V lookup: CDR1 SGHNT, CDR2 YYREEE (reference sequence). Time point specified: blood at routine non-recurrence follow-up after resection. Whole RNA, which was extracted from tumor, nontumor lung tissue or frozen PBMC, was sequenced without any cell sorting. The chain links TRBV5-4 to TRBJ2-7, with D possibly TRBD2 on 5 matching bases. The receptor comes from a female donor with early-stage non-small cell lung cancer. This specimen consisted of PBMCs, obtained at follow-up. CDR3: CASSLAGEQYV. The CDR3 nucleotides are TGTGCCAGCAGCTTGGCGGGGGAGCAGTACGTC.